Each of the 32 T cell receptor beta chains below was sequenced from the same sample in a study of CD8 T cells in Susac syndrome. Random hexamers primed reverse transcription of 0.5 to 1 ug RNA. TCRdb used MiXCR to reprocess the immunoSEQ multiplex PCR reads, holding one entry per CDR3 protein. The sample lists 95,000 to 150,000 distinct CDR3 sequences, 90% to 95% occurring once. Material for sequencing was CD8+ T cells from PBMCs. These receptors originate from a human donor with Susac syndrome.

The chain employs TRBV9 and TRBJ1-5; the D gene is possibly TRBD1 (5 bases). Germline assignment: CDR1 SGDLS and CDR2 YYNGEE. Trimming removed 2 bases from V and 7 bases from J, with 16 bases in between. The CDR3 totals 15 residues. The CDR3 sequence: CASSVGGTYGQPQHF. In DNA, the CDR3 is TGTGCCAGCAGCGTGGGGGGGACTTACGGACAGCCCCAGCATTTT.

V is TRBV4-3 and J is TRBJ1-1; tentative D call: TRBD1 (6 bases). The ends were cut back, 1 base at V and 5 bases at J, with 20 bases in the middle. Germline V CDR1 and CDR2: LGHNA, YSLEER. This CDR3 comprises 17 residues. This CDR3 is CASSQGASTGIGTEAFF. CDR3 DNA sequence: TGCGCCAGCAGCCAAGGCGCATCGACAGGAATTGGGACTGAAGCTTTCTTT.

The CDR3 DNA reads as TGTGCCATCGGACTAGCGGGCAATGAGCAGTTCTTC. It codes for CAIGLAGNEQFF. The chain employs TRBV10-3 and TRBJ2-1; 11 bases map to TRBD2. V trimming: 8 bases; J trimming: 6 bases; junction bases outside the gene matches: 0. Germline V lookup: CDR1 ENHRY, CDR2 SYGVKD. This CDR3 has 12 residues.

J is TRBJ2-1 and V is TRBV5-4; TRBD2 matches 7 bases. V was clipped by 4 bases and J by 9 bases; unmatched bases: 4. Germline V gene sequence: CDR1 SGHNT, CDR2 YYREEE (reference sequence). The CDR3 sequence is 12 residues long. CDR3 sequence: CASSPSGAEQFF. CDR3 bases: TGTGCCAGCAGCCCGAGCGGGGCTGAGCAGTTCTTC.

This chain links TRBV3-1 with TRBJ2-1; D not certain. The germline V and J ends were trimmed by 1 base and 9 bases, with 10 bases remaining between them. The CDR3 contains 13 residues. Germline V CDR1 and CDR2: LGHDT, YNNKEL (reference sequence). CDR3 sequence: CASSQGLSPEQFF. In DNA form, the CDR3 reads TGTGCCAGCAGCCAAGGACTCTCGCCTGAGCAGTTCTTC.

The gene calls are TRBV5-4 and TRBJ1-6; possibly TRBD1 for D (6 bases). Germline CDR1 and CDR2: SGHNT and YYREEE (reference sequence). Deletions cut 2 bases from V and 3 bases from J, with 9 bases between. The CDR3 runs 15 residues. This chain's CDR3 is CASSFGQNYNSPLHF. DNA of the CDR3: TGTGCCAGCAGCTTCGGACAGAACTATAATTCACCCCTCCACTTT.

This clonotype has only a few counts. This chain uses TRBV19 with TRBJ1-2, with a possible D match to TRBD1 (5 bases). The germline V gene encodes CDR1 LNHDA and CDR2 SQIVND (reference sequence). Trimming removed 5 bases from V and 0 bases from J, with 10 bases in between. The CDR3 length is 14 residues. CDR3 sequence (DNA): TGTGCCAGTAGTCCGGGGGGGACTAACTATGGCTACACCTTC. As protein: CASSPGGTNYGYTF.

The gene calls are TRBV20-1 and TRBJ2-3, with D perhaps matching TRBD2 (5 bases). The germline V and J ends were trimmed by 0 bases and 1 base, with 17 bases remaining between them. The germline CDR1 and CDR2 sequences are DFQATT and SNEGSKA (reference sequence). The CDR3 extends over 17 amino acids. The DNA for the CDR3 is TGCAGTGCTAGAGATCATCACCGAGGTAGCGGCACAGATACGCAGTATTTT. It codes for CSARDHHRGSGTDTQYF.

The J gene is TRBJ2-7, the V gene TRBV12-3 or TRBV12-4; D is unresolved. Trimming shortened V by 6 bases and J by 2 bases, and 11 bases separated the two germline ends. The CDR3 is 13 residues long. In DNA form, the CDR3 reads TGTGCCAGCAGCCCTCCCGACACCTACGAGCAGTACTTC. The encoded protein is CASSPPDTYEQYF.

V is TRBV29-1 and J is TRBJ2-3; D gene unclear. Deletions cut 5 bases from V and 9 bases from J, with 15 bases between. CDR3 length: 12 residues. Germline V CDR1 and CDR2: SQVTM, ANQGSEA. This CDR3 is CSVFGLMWTQYF. CDR3 nucleotide sequence: TGCAGCGTTTTTGGGCTAATGTGGACGCAGTATTTT.

The chain combines TRBV30 with TRBJ1-1; 7 bases match TRBD1. The J segment lost 5 bases and the V segment lost 3 bases, leaving 3 bases of the junction unmatched. Germline-derived CDR1 and CDR2 are GTSNPN and SVGIG (reference sequence). The length of the CDR3 is 12 residues. The CDR3 DNA sequence: TGTGCCTGGAGACAGGGGTGGACTGAAGCTTTCTTT. It codes for CAWRQGWTEAFF.

This chain uses TRBV15 with TRBJ2-5; D is possibly TRBD2 (7 bases). Germline V gives CDR1 LNHNV, CDR2 YYDKDF (reference sequence). The CDR3 extends over 16 amino acids. Trimming stripped 1 base from V and 1 base from J, with 13 bases between. In DNA, the CDR3 is TGTGCCACCAGCAGAGCCCGGGGGGCCCCCCAAGAGACCCAGTACTTC. This sequence encodes CATSRARGAPQETQYF.

The chain has TRBV19 and TRBJ2-1, with TRBD2 identical over 9 bases. Germline CDR1 reads LNHDA; CDR2 reads SQIVND (reference sequence). The V gene end was trimmed by 5 bases and the J gene end by 0 bases; junction bases not matched to a gene: 2. CDR3 length equals 15 residues. CDR3: CASSYSGGSYNEQFF. In nucleotides, the CDR3 is TGTGCCAGTAGTTATAGCGGGGGCTCCTACAATGAGCAGTTCTTC.

The chain has TRBV24-1 and TRBJ2-3; 8 positions agree with TRBD2. Germline V lookup: CDR1 KGHDR, CDR2 SFDVKD. CDR3 length: 19 residues. V lost 2 bases and J lost 3; bases outside the gene matches: 15. The CDR3 is CATSDSTGLDPMGTDTQYF. CDR3 nucleotides: TGTGCCACCAGTGATTCTACGGGACTAGACCCTATGGGTACAGATACGCAGTATTTT.

Here the CDR3 DNA reads TGTGCCAGCAGAACCGGGACAGGGGAAGAGCAGTACTTC. It translates to CASRTGTGEEQYF. The rearrangement uses TRBV12-3 or TRBV12-4 and TRBJ2-7; 10 bases map to TRBD1. V shed 6 bases and J 7 bases; nucleotides not matched to a gene: 6. The CDR3 contains 13 residues.

The chain has TRBV15 and TRBJ1-1; D might be TRBD1 (5 bases). This CDR3 comprises 15 residues. CDR1 and CDR2 (germline): LNHNV, YYDKDF (reference sequence). Deletions cut 1 base from V and 4 bases from J, with 13 bases between. CDR3 DNA sequence: TGTGCCACCAGCAGAGTCAGGGTAAGTGGCACTGAAGCTTTCTTT. Translated: CATSRVRVSGTEAFF.

The chain carries TRBV12-3 or TRBV12-4 and TRBJ2-1, with 10 positions matching TRBD1. The CDR3 consists of 16 residues. The trim removed 3 bases at V and 7 bases at J, leaving 9 bases unmatched. CDR3 residues: CASSFPRDRGGNEQFF. CDR3 DNA sequence: TGTGCCAGCAGTTTCCCCCGGGACAGGGGAGGGAATGAGCAGTTCTTC.

The chain has TRBV27 and TRBJ1-2, with D tentatively TRBD1 (5 bases). Germline lookup yields CDR1 MNHEY and CDR2 SMNVEV (reference sequence). V lost 5 bases, J lost 9 bases, and 16 bases lay in between. There are 13 residues in the CDR3. CDR3 sequence (DNA): TGTGCCAGCAGTATCGGGACCGGGAGAAGCTACACCTTC. Translation gives CASSIGTGRSYTF.

The chain couples TRBV4-1 to TRBJ2-3; D is uncertain. In germline, CDR1 is MGHRA, CDR2 YSYEKL. This CDR3 spans 13 amino acids. V lost 5 bases, J lost 6 bases, and 12 bases lay in between. Here the CDR3 DNA reads TGCGCCAGCAGCGCAAGTAAGGGCGATACGCAGTATTTT. This codes for CASSASKGDTQYF.

The chain links TRBV20-1 to TRBJ2-1, with TRBD2 matching 9 bases. The germline gives CDR1 DFQATT, CDR2 SNEGSKA (reference sequence). The CDR3 runs 17 residues. J lost 9 bases, V lost 6 bases, and 21 bases had no gene match. For the CDR3, the DNA is TGCAGTGCAAGCGATATCCTTGAGCGGGGGGAGACCGGTGAGCAGTTCTTC. As protein: CSASDILERGETGEQFF.

The CDR3 DNA is TGTGCCAGCAGCCCCGGGACTACTCATCCAGATACGCAGTATTTT. Translated: CASSPGTTHPDTQYF. J is TRBJ2-3 and V is TRBV12-3 or TRBV12-4, with 7 positions matching TRBD2. Trimming at V came to 6 bases and at J to 4 bases, leaving 10 bases not matched to a gene. The CDR3 is 15 residues long.

The V and J genes are TRBV4-1 and TRBJ2-7; tentatively, D is TRBD1 (6 bases). The V end lost 2 bases, the J end lost 0 bases, and 11 bases lay between the germline ends. Per germline, CDR1 MGHRA and CDR2 YSYEKL. The CDR3 runs to 15 residues. DNA for the CDR3: TGCGCCAGCAGCCAACAGGGGACGAGCTCCTACGAGCAGTACTTC. Its translation: CASSQQGTSSYEQYF.

The genes are TRBV2 and TRBJ2-1; D ambiguous. V was trimmed by 7 bases and J by 8 bases, leaving 12 bases between them. Germline V CDR1 and CDR2: SNHLY, FYNNEI. The CDR3 consists of 12 residues. CDR3 region: CASTDSRDEQFF. CDR3 sequence (DNA): TGTGCCAGCACCGACTCGAGAGATGAGCAGTTCTTC.

V usage is TRBV2 and J usage is TRBJ1-2; D is perhaps TRBD1 (6 bases). Germline loops: CDR1 SNHLY, CDR2 FYNNEI. With 5 bases removed from V and 4 bases from J, the gap between germline ends came to 11 bases. This CDR3 spans 13 amino acids. The CDR3 nucleotides read TGTGCCAGCAGTCCAGGGGCCCTCTATGGCTACACCTTC. This gives the protein CASSPGALYGYTF. Combining the CDR3 with reference TRBV2 and TRBJ1-2 gives the whole variable domain EPEVTQTPSHQVTQMGQEVILRCVPISNHLYFYWYRQILGQKVEFLVSFYNNEISEKSEIFDDQFSVERPDGSNFTLKIRSTKLEDSAMYFCASSPGALYGYTFGSGTRLTVV.

The genes are TRBV9 and TRBJ2-7; 9 nucleotides line up with TRBD2. Losses at the gene ends were 2 bases for V and 7 bases for J; bases not matched to a gene: 7. Germline V gene sequence: CDR1 SGDLS, CDR2 YYNGEE. This CDR3 has 14 residues. CDR3 coding DNA: TGTGCCAGCAGCGTTGGCGGGGGGGCGACAGAGCAGTACTTC. This codes for CASSVGGGATEQYF.

The chain's CDR3 is CSVERGGGTGELFF. In DNA form, the CDR3 reads TGCAGCGTTGAAAGGGGTGGGGGCACCGGGGAGCTGTTTTTT. V and J are TRBV29-1 and TRBJ2-2; D may be TRBD1 or TRBD2 (5 bases each). CDR3 length: 14 residues. The V and J ends lost 2 bases and 4 bases respectively, with 11 bases between them. Germline V CDR1 and CDR2: SQVTM, ANQGSEA.

This chain links TRBV15 with TRBJ2-6; TRBD2 is a possible D gene (5 bases). In germline, CDR1 is LNHNV, CDR2 YYDKDF (reference sequence). The CDR3 consists of 20 residues. Trimming removed 4 bases from V and 0 bases from J, with 22 bases in between. Here the CDR3 DNA reads TGTGCCACCAGCACAGAGATCCGACGGCTAGCAATCTCTGGGGCCAACGTCCTGACTTTC. Amino acids: CATSTEIRRLAISGANVLTF. Using reference TRBV15 and TRBJ2-6 for the parts outside the CDR3, the full variable domain is DAMVIQNPRYQVTQFGKPVTLSCSQTLNHNVMYWYQQKSSQAPKLLFHYYDKDFNNEADTPDNFQSRRPNTSFCFLDIRSPGLGDTAMYLCATSTEIRRLAISGANVLTFGAGSRLTVL.

The gene calls are TRBV13 and TRBJ2-7, with 15 bases lining up with TRBD2. With 4 bases clipped from V and 2 bases from J, the junction kept 3 bases outside the gene matches. The CDR3 has 16 residues. Germline V gene sequence: CDR1 PRHDT, CDR2 FYEKMQ (reference sequence). The CDR3 loop is CASSSGLAGGPYEQYF. CDR3 sequence (DNA): TGTGCCAGCAGCTCCGGACTAGCGGGGGGGCCCTACGAGCAGTACTTC. The full variable domain, in which reference TRBV13 and TRBJ2-7 provide the parts outside the CDR3, is AAGVIQSPRHLIKEKRETATLKCYPIPRHDTVYWYQQGPGQDPQFLISFYEKMQSDKGSIPDRFSAQQFSDYHSELNMSSLELGDSALYFCASSSGLAGGPYEQYFGPGTRLTVT.

The V gene is TRBV5-5, the J gene TRBJ2-1; D is unclear. Germline CDR1 SGHKS, CDR2 YYEKEE (reference sequence). Trimming removed 1 base at V and 7 bases at J, with 9 bases between. This CDR3 contains 13 residues. CDR3 sequence (DNA): TGTGCCAGCAGCTTGTCAGGCTGGAATGAGCAGTTCTTC. This translates into CASSLSGWNEQFF.

The table lists this clonotype with a count of one. The chain couples TRBV12-3 or TRBV12-4 to TRBJ2-7, with D possibly matching TRBD2 (6 bases). The CDR3 consists of 14 residues. V dropped 3 bases and J dropped 3 bases, with 12 bases sitting between them. DNA for the CDR3: TGTGCCAGCAGTTTCATGGAGGGTATCTACGAGCAGTACTTC. It translates to CASSFMEGIYEQYF.

This chain joins TRBV9 and TRBJ2-3; the D is unclear. CDR1 SGDLS and CDR2 YYNGEE come from the germline V gene. The CDR3 spans 17 residues. The V gene lost 0 bases and the J gene lost 8 bases, with 22 bases spanning the gap. CDR3 nucleotide sequence: TGTGCCAGCAGCGTAGCTCATTCGTTGGGCCCTCCGGGTACGCAGTATTTT. It encodes CASSVAHSLGPPGTQYF.

V gene TRBV14 combines with J gene TRBJ1-2; perhaps TRBD1 as D (6 bases). The germline V and J ends were trimmed by 0 bases and 8 bases, with 13 bases remaining between them. CDR3 length equals 14 residues. The germline gives CDR1 SGHDN, CDR2 FVKESK. In nucleotides, the CDR3 is TGTGCCAGCAGCCAAGAGGCAGGGGAGGGCGGCTACACCTTC. This codes for CASSQEAGEGGYTF.